This entry lists 12 T cell receptor beta chains sequenced from one sample in a study of T cell responses to AZD1222 COVID-19 vaccine. Data came from immunoSEQ multiplex PCR; TCRdb stores just in-frame clones and leaves some out. The repertoire has roughly 150,000 clones, around nine tenths of them found once; the top ten carry roughly 1.1%. The material was peripheral blood, obtained 28 days after the second AZD1222 dose. The receptors were sampled from an adult who received the AZD1222 COVID-19 vaccine.

The chain combines TRBV6-5 with TRBJ2-2; a weak D match, TRBD2 (6 bases). The CDR3 length is 16 residues. Looked up from germline, CDR1 is MNHEY and CDR2 is SVGAGI. Trimming stripped 0 bases from V and 2 bases from J, with 10 bases between. CDR3 residues: CASSYSGGLNTGELFF. The CDR3 DNA follows: TGTGCCAGCAGTTACTCCGGGGGACTCAACACCGGGGAGCTGTTTTTT.

The rearrangement uses TRBV5-4 and TRBJ1-2; D is undetermined. CDR1 and CDR2 (germline): SGHNT, YYREEE (reference sequence). Trimming removed 0 bases at V and 3 bases at J, with 6 bases between. The CDR3 is 13 amino acids. The CDR3, as DNA: TGTGCCAGCAGCTTGGAGAGGGACTATGGCTACACCTTC. Translation: CASSLERDYGYTF.

V gene TRBV7-2 combines with J gene TRBJ1-5; D gene unclear. This CDR3 spans 13 amino acids. CDR1 is SGHTA and CDR2 is FQGNSA in the germline V gene. Deletions cut 5 bases from V and 0 bases from J, with 5 bases between. Here the CDR3 reads CASSMSSNQPQHF. The CDR3 DNA reads TGTGCCAGCAGCATGAGTAGCAATCAGCCCCAGCATTTT.

The chain links TRBV2 to TRBJ2-3; D possibly corresponds to TRBD2 (5 bases). V lost 7 bases to trimming and J lost 3 bases, with 17 bases between them. CDR1 and CDR2 (germline): SNHLY, FYNNEI. This CDR3 spans 15 amino acids. Here the CDR3 DNA reads TGTGCCAGCACACCGGAGGCCTCTGAAACAGATACGCAGTATTTT. It is translated as CASTPEASETDTQYF.

The rearrangement links TRBV5-1 to TRBJ1-2; no firm D call. This CDR3 has 13 residues. Per germline, CDR1 SGHRS and CDR2 YFSETQ. The V end was cut by 2 bases, the J end by 8 bases, with 13 bases between. The CDR3 loop reads CASSFQFTGGYTF. As DNA, the CDR3 is TGCGCCAGCAGCTTTCAATTTACGGGGGGCTACACCTTC.

This rearrangement joins TRBV10-3 to TRBJ2-3; the match to TRBD2 covers 10 bases. This CDR3 comprises 18 residues. Germline CDR1 ENHRY, CDR2 SYGVKD. Trimming removed 4 bases from V and 3 bases from J; junction bases left unmatched: 13. In DNA, the CDR3 is TGTGCCATCAGTGGGGCTTCTCTAGCGGGGGATTTTACAGATACGCAGTATTTT. Translation: CAISGASLAGDFTDTQYF.

There are a few counts of this clone. The genes are TRBV7-2 and TRBJ1-2; 11 bases map to TRBD1. This CDR3 comprises 13 residues. CDR1 and CDR2 (germline): SGHTA, FQGNSA. Unmatched junction bases numbered 3, after V lost 8 bases and J lost 4 bases. The CDR3 sequence: CASAGTGGYGYTF. Here the CDR3 DNA reads TGTGCCAGCGCCGGGACAGGGGGCTATGGCTACACCTTC.

CDR3 in DNA: TGCGCCAGCAGCTTGAGGTCAGGAAGAGAGACCTACGAGCAGTACTTC. Translating it yields CASSLRSGRETYEQYF. The chain uses TRBV5-1 and TRBJ2-7; D unresolved. Deletions cut 1 base from V and 2 bases from J, with 16 bases between. The V gene's germline CDR1 is SGHRS and CDR2 YFSETQ. There are 16 residues in the CDR3.

The genes are TRBV9 and TRBJ2-3; D might be TRBD1 or TRBD2, each matching 6 bases. From germline, CDR1 is SGDLS and CDR2 YYNGEE. The CDR3 covers 17 residues. Trimming took 4 bases from V and 2 from J, leaving 20 bases between them. CDR3 amino acids: CASSQGGMGSSTDTQYF. CDR3 sequence (DNA): TGTGCCAGCAGCCAAGGGGGGATGGGGTCGTCCACAGATACGCAGTATTTT. Drawing the rest from reference TRBV9 and TRBJ2-3, the complete variable domain is DSGVTQTPKHLITATGQRVTLRCSPRSGDLSVYWYQQSLDQGLQFLIQYYNGEERAKGNILERFSAQQFPDLHSELNLSSLELGDSALYFCASSQGGMGSSTDTQYFGPGTRLTVL.

This clone has just one count. The gene calls are TRBV5-1 and TRBJ2-7; D is possibly TRBD1 (6 bases). The V end was cut by 0 bases, the J end by 0 bases, with 10 bases between. Germline V gene data show CDR1 as SGHRS and CDR2 as YFSETQ. This CDR3 is 15 amino acids long. CDR3 protein: CASSLGTVLSYEQYF. The CDR3 coding sequence is TGCGCCAGCAGCTTGGGGACAGTTCTCTCCTACGAGCAGTACTTC.

The rearrangement uses TRBV2 and TRBJ2-5; perhaps TRBD2 as D (7 bases). CDR3 size: 15 residues. The V and J ends lost 3 bases and 7 bases respectively, with 18 bases between them. Germline CDR1 is SNHLY and CDR2 is FYNNEI. The CDR3 sequence is CASSELPRGQGTQYF. Written as DNA, the CDR3 is TGTGCCAGCAGTGAGCTCCCGCGGGGGCAGGGGACCCAGTACTTC.

The chain has TRBV5-1 and TRBJ1-4; no definite D call. V was clipped by 3 bases and J by 4 bases, with 10 bases between them. This CDR3 region has 14 residues. Germline V gives CDR1 SGHRS, CDR2 YFSETQ. The CDR3 protein is CASSSGRDNEKLFF. The CDR3 DNA follows: TGCGCCAGCAGCTCCGGACGGGATAATGAAAAACTGTTTTTT.